A single sample gave rise to the 30 T cell receptor beta chains below, sequenced in a study of Tregs in tolerant kidney transplant recipients (dated by TCRdb to about 2019). The library was generated by the immunoSEQ multiplex PCR assay. The source is immuneACCESS, and TCRdb retained only in-frame sequences with V and J called. Part of the clones is not carried over; for the studies checked, unresolved V genes explain less than half of this, and the remainder is unexplained. This sample holds tens of thousands of clones; about 91% were observed only once. Clones ranked in the top ten supply about 1.6% of the sample. Related donors were used in the transplants with nonmyeloablative bone marrow transplantation, and mixed chimerism was transient in the human trials. The material was CD4+ T cells from blood (PBMCs), obtained 24 months after the transplant. The receptors stem from a human patient who received a combined kidney and bone marrow transplant. After a transplant, some of the T cells may come from the graft donor.

The chain uses TRBV11-2 and TRBJ2-7; tentative D call: TRBD2 (6 bases). Germline assignment: CDR1 SGHAT and CDR2 FQNNGV. The V end lost 1 base, the J end lost 4 bases, and 17 bases lay between the germline ends. The CDR3 is 16 residues long. The chain's CDR3 is CASSLGSGLRLYEQYF. The CDR3 coding sequence is TGTGCCAGCAGCTTAGGGTCGGGACTCCGACTATACGAGCAGTACTTC. Drawing the rest from reference TRBV11-2 and TRBJ2-7, the complete variable domain is EAGVAQSPRYKIIEKRQSVAFWCNPISGHATLYWYQQILGQGPKLLIQFQNNGVVDDSQLPKDRFSAERLKGVDSTLKIQPAKLEDSAVYLCASSLGSGLRLYEQYFGPGTRLTVT.

V gene TRBV7-3 combines with J gene TRBJ2-2, with 8 bases fitting TRBD2. Looked up from germline, CDR1 is SGHTA and CDR2 is FQGTGA. Germline trimming cut 1 base from V and 6 bases from J; bases unmatched to any gene: 4. The CDR3 totals 15 residues. Here the CDR3 DNA reads TGTGCCAGCAGCTTAAACGGGGGGGGCGCCGGGGAGCTGTTTTTT. Amino acid sequence: CASSLNGGGAGELFF.

Note on this clone: Other DNA variants within this sample encode the same CDR3. The chain carries TRBV9 and TRBJ2-5; TRBD2 matches at 12 bases. The CDR3 is made up of 15 amino acids. The V gene's germline CDR1 is SGDLS and CDR2 YYNGEE. V shed 0 bases, J shed 5 bases, and the junction held 2 bases outside the gene matches. The chain's CDR3 is CASSVGLAGGETQYF. In DNA form, the CDR3 reads TGTGCCAGCAGCGTAGGTCTAGCGGGGGGGGAGACCCAGTACTTC.

This clone was picked up a small number of times. This chain joins TRBV19 and TRBJ1-1; TRBD1 is a possible D gene (5 bases). Germline CDR1 is LNHDA and CDR2 is SQIVND (reference sequence). This CDR3 contains 15 residues. Between the trimmed V and J ends, which lost 3 bases and 5 bases, there was a span of 16 bases. CDR3 sequence (DNA): TGTGCCAGTAGTATTCCCGCAGGGAGGATGACTGAAGCTTTCTTT. Amino acid sequence: CASSIPAGRMTEAFF.

The chain recombines TRBV6-6 with TRBJ2-7, with a weak D call TRBD1 (6 bases). This CDR3 has 14 residues. Germline-derived CDR1 and CDR2 are MNHNY and SVGAGI (reference sequence). The V and J ends lost 7 bases and 5 bases respectively, with 18 bases between them. CDR3 sequence: CASTPRGFGHEQYF. CDR3 in DNA: TGTGCCAGCACCCCCAGGGGTTTTGGGCACGAGCAGTACTTC.

The chain employs TRBV4-3 and TRBJ2-3, with 10 bases identical to TRBD2. V shed 0 bases, J shed 4 bases, and the junction held 4 bases outside the gene matches. Germline V gene sequence: CDR1 LGHNA, CDR2 YSLEER. The CDR3 sequence is 16 residues long. In DNA, the CDR3 is TGCGCCAGCAGCCAAGAGTTAGCGGGGGGTTCAGATACGCAGTATTTT. Encoded protein: CASSQELAGGSDTQYF.

The chain uses TRBV11-3 and TRBJ2-3, with D maybe TRBD2 (6 bases). Germline V CDR1 and CDR2: SGHNT, YENEEA. V was shortened by 5 bases and J by 1 base, with 13 bases between the two germline ends. The CDR3 has 15 amino acids. The CDR3 reads CASSPRGARTDTQYF. The CDR3 DNA reads TGTGCCAGCAGCCCCCGCGGGGCGCGCACAGATACGCAGTATTTT.

The rearrangement uses TRBV21-1 and TRBJ2-7; the table gives TRBD1 as D, unverified against the DNA. TRBV21-1 has pseudogene status. This CDR3 has 16 amino acids. CDR3 in amino acids: CASSLGGFGAPYEQYF. The DNA for the CDR3 is TGTGCCAGCAGCCTAGGGGGTTTTGGGGCCCCCTACGAGCAGTACTTC.

This chain joins TRBV9 and TRBJ2-2; 10 positions match TRBD2. The CDR3 runs to 15 residues. J lost 2 bases, V lost 5 bases, and 3 bases had no gene match. Germline V gene sequence: CDR1 SGDLS, CDR2 YYNGEE. The CDR3 spells CASRAGGPNTGELFF. In DNA form, the CDR3 reads TGTGCCAGCAGAGCGGGAGGGCCCAACACCGGGGAGCTGTTTTTT.

The rearrangement joins TRBV10-3 to TRBJ2-2; 9 nucleotides align to TRBD1. V lost 6 bases to trimming and J lost 7 bases; unmatched junction nucleotides: 6. CDR3 length: 14 amino acids. From germline, CDR1 is ENHRY and CDR2 SYGVKD. The CDR3 DNA sequence: TGTGCCATCAGCGGGACAGGGTCTAGCGGGGAGCTGTTTTTT. Amino acid sequence: CAISGTGSSGELFF.

The chain recombines TRBV6-4 with TRBJ1-1, with TRBD1 identical over 9 bases. The V gene's germline CDR1 is MRHNA and CDR2 SNTAGT. The CDR3 length is 16 residues. Trimming cost V 1 base and J 5 bases; bases outside gene matches: 8. CDR3 amino acids: CASSDLNHRGRTEAFF. CDR3 sequence (DNA): TGTGCCAGCAGTGACTTAAACCACAGGGGGCGGACTGAAGCTTTCTTT.

The V call is TRBV21-1, the J call TRBJ2-1; the table's D gene call, TRBD1, was not cross checked with the DNA. TRBV21-1 is a recognized pseudogene. The CDR3 totals 14 residues. This chain's CDR3 is CASSPPGVYNEQFF. For the CDR3, the DNA is TGTGCCAGCAGCCCCCCAGGGGTCTACAATGAGCAGTTCTTC.

This sequence joins TRBV11-3 and TRBJ2-7, with 7 bases aligning to TRBD2. CDR3 length: 15 residues. Losses at the gene ends were 0 bases for V and 5 bases for J; bases not matched to a gene: 7. Looked up from germline, CDR1 is SGHNT and CDR2 is YENEEA. CDR3 amino acids: CASSLDGGSYDEQYF. CDR3 DNA: TGTGCCAGCAGCTTAGATGGCGGGAGTTATGACGAGCAGTACTTC.

The J gene is TRBJ2-5, the V gene TRBV9; TRBD1 matches 10 bases. The closer fit of TRBJ2-7 to the DNA end suggests the J call may be wrong. Germline loops: CDR1 SGDLS, CDR2 YYNGEE. The length of the CDR3 is 13 residues. In DNA form, the CDR3 reads TGTGCCAGCTCCGGACAGGGGGAAGACGAGCAGTACTTC. Translating gives CASSGQGEDEQYF.

This chain links TRBV5-5 with TRBJ2-5; weak D call: TRBD2 (6 bases). Germline V CDR1 and CDR2: SGHKS, YYEKEE (reference sequence). The length of the CDR3 is 14 residues. Trimming cost V 2 bases and J 4 bases, with 12 bases left between them. CDR3 sequence: CASSFGPAGETQYF. For the CDR3, the DNA is TGTGCCAGCAGCTTTGGTCCAGCGGGAGAGACCCAGTACTTC.

The CDR3 here is CASTKDRTQETQYF. The CDR3 nucleotides are TGTGCCAGCACCAAAGACAGGACTCAAGAGACCCAGTACTTC. V and J are TRBV2 and TRBJ2-5, with TRBD1 as a possible D gene (6 bases). Germline V CDR1 and CDR2: SNHLY, FYNNEI. Trimming took off 7 bases at V and 2 bases at J, with 14 bases between the two ends. This CDR3 spans 14 amino acids. Drawing the rest from reference TRBV2 and TRBJ2-5, the complete variable domain is EPEVTQTPSHQVTQMGQEVILRCVPISNHLYFYWYRQILGQKVEFLVSFYNNEISEKSEIFDDQFSVERPDGSNFTLKIRSTKLEDSAMYFCASTKDRTQETQYFGPGTRLLVL.

The chain joins TRBV5-1 to TRBJ1-1; no clear D gene. The germline V gene encodes CDR1 SGHRS and CDR2 YFSETQ. CDR3 size: 13 residues. The germline V and J ends were trimmed by 0 bases and 6 bases, with 9 bases remaining between them. This chain's CDR3 is CASSLGWASEAFF. The CDR3 DNA is TGCGCCAGCAGCTTGGGATGGGCTTCTGAAGCTTTCTTT. Full variable domain (remainder filled in from reference TRBV5-1 and TRBJ1-1): KAGVTQTPRYLIKTRGQQVTLSCSPISGHRSVSWYQQTPGQGLQFLFEYFSETQRNKGNFPGRFSGRQFSNSRSEMNVSTLELGDSALYLCASSLGWASEAFFGQGTRLTVV.

The chain joins TRBV29-1 to TRBJ1-2, with D perhaps matching TRBD1 (6 bases). Germline V CDR1 and CDR2: SQVTM, ANQGSEA. Trimming pared 0 bases from V and 3 bases from J, leaving 8 bases between. CDR3 length: 13 amino acids. This CDR3 reads CSVEDAGDYGYTF. The CDR3 bases are TGCAGCGTTGAAGATGCAGGGGACTATGGCTACACCTTC.

The chain employs TRBV6-5 and TRBJ1-2; D remains ambiguous. The CDR3 is 11 amino acids. The germline gives CDR1 MNHEY, CDR2 SVGAGI. Trimming took 8 bases from V and 6 from J, leaving 10 bases between them. This CDR3 is CASRYADGYTF. As DNA, the CDR3 is TGTGCCAGCCGCTATGCCGATGGCTACACCTTC.

V usage is TRBV29-1 and J usage is TRBJ1-2; 11 nucleotides align to TRBD1. The CDR3 has 14 amino acids. With V trimmed by 0 bases and J by 7 bases, 4 bases remained unmatched. CDR1 is SQVTM, CDR2 ANQGSEA, per germline. In DNA, the CDR3 is TGCAGCGTTGAAGAGACAGGACAGGGGGCTGGCTACACCTTC. Residues: CSVEETGQGAGYTF.

This chain links TRBV4-2 with TRBJ2-5, with TRBD2 matching over 12 bases. V shed 4 bases and J 1 base; nucleotides not matched to a gene: 4. This CDR3 spans 16 amino acids. Germline assignment: CDR1 LGHNA and CDR2 YNFKEQ. CDR3 sequence reads: CASSPLLAGGQETQYF. The CDR3 DNA reads as TGTGCCAGCAGCCCTTTACTAGCGGGGGGCCAAGAGACCCAGTACTTC.

The chain has TRBV7-2 and TRBJ2-3, with 14 bases fitting TRBD2. J lost 4 bases, V lost 5 bases, and 5 bases had no gene match. The germline CDR1 and CDR2 sequences are SGHTA and FQGNSA. CDR3 length: 16 amino acids. CDR3 region: CASSVGLAGVADTQYF. The CDR3, as DNA: TGTGCCAGCAGCGTGGGACTAGCGGGAGTGGCAGATACGCAGTATTTT.

The chain has TRBV2 and TRBJ1-4; D may be TRBD1 (5 bases). Germline assignment: CDR1 SNHLY and CDR2 FYNNEI. The CDR3 covers 12 residues. Trimming pared 11 bases from V and 7 bases from J, leaving 14 bases between. CDR3 bases: TGTGCCGGGAGGGGAAGGGGTGAAAAACTGTTTTTT. Translated: CAGRGRGEKLFF.

The chain uses TRBV7-2 and TRBJ2-2, with D unresolved. The germline V gene has CDR1 SGHTA and CDR2 FQGNSA. V lost 2 bases to trimming and J lost 4 bases, with 11 bases between them. This CDR3 has 15 residues. The CDR3 spells CASSLFPSLTGELFF. CDR3 nucleotides: TGTGCCAGCAGCTTATTCCCCTCCCTCACCGGGGAGCTGTTTTTT.

This clone was seen just once. The J gene is TRBJ1-1, the V gene TRBV6-6, with D perhaps matching TRBD1 (5 bases). Trimming cost V 5 bases and J 11 bases, with 15 bases left between them. There are 12 residues in the CDR3. Germline V gives CDR1 MNHNY, CDR2 SVGAGI (reference sequence). This CDR3 reads CASSPRGGDAFF. Here the CDR3 DNA reads TGTGCCAGCAGTCCCCGGGGGGGGGACGCTTTCTTT.

The J gene is TRBJ2-2, the V gene TRBV6-4, with 7 bases fitting TRBD1. This CDR3 has 16 residues. CDR1 is MRHNA, CDR2 SNTAGT, per germline. The V gene end was trimmed by 4 bases and the J gene end by 3 bases; junction bases not matched to a gene: 8. CDR3: CASSAFHRGDTGELFF. For the CDR3, the DNA is TGTGCCAGCAGTGCCTTTCACAGGGGAGACACCGGGGAGCTGTTTTTT.

The rearrangement joins TRBV7-3 to TRBJ1-1, with D hard to call. Germline V gene lookup returns CDR1 SGHTA and CDR2 FQGTGA. The CDR3 consists of 18 residues. The ends were cut back, 2 bases at V and 4 bases at J, with 23 bases in the middle. This CDR3 is CASSLLGWESGVGTEAFF. CDR3 in DNA: TGTGCCAGCAGCTTATTAGGATGGGAGTCTGGGGTTGGCACTGAAGCTTTCTTT.

The chain is built from TRBV7-2 and TRBJ2-1; D uncertain. With 0 bases removed from V and 4 bases from J, the gap between germline ends came to 7 bases. CDR3 length: 14 amino acids. Germline lookup yields CDR1 SGHTA and CDR2 FQGNSA. CDR3 sequence reads: CASSLAAGYNEQFF. For the CDR3, the DNA is TGTGCCAGCAGCTTAGCGGCAGGTTACAATGAGCAGTTCTTC.

This chain connects TRBV6-6 to TRBJ1-2, with 8 positions matching TRBD1. Losses at the gene ends were 0 bases for V and 8 bases for J; bases not matched to a gene: 8. The CDR3 is made up of 15 amino acids. Germline V gene lookup returns CDR1 MNHNY and CDR2 SVGAGI (reference sequence). The chain's CDR3 is CASSYSATGDKGYTF. The CDR3 DNA follows: TGTGCCAGCAGTTACTCTGCGACAGGGGATAAGGGCTACACCTTC.

This clone was detected a few times. This chain uses TRBV30 with TRBJ1-3, with no clear D. CDR1 GTSNPN and CDR2 SVGIG come from the germline V gene (reference sequence). The CDR3 is made up of 15 amino acids. Trimming stripped 6 bases from V and 1 base from J, with 16 bases between. The CDR3 nucleotides read TGTGCCTGTTCTCACCCACAAGAATCTGGAAACACCATATATTTT. This sequence encodes CACSHPQESGNTIYF.